The rows below give T cell receptor beta chains drawn from one sample of a study of CXCR3-negative and CXCR3-positive naive CD8 T cells. TCRdb re-called the 5' RACE reads; every CDR3 protein appears as one record, without DNA. The table lists approximately 53,000 distinct CDR3 sequences. Sequencing input: memory CD8+ T cells from blood. These receptor sequences come from a human donor in good health. Some clones in this sample may be carry-over from other donors' samples. CDR3s include the opening cysteine and the closing phenylalanine or tryptophan. Fields, in order: V gene, clone size, CDR3 length, J gene, CDR3 protein. A row's size may be missing; if present it is once, few, many or a size class.

V: TRBV25-1
size: NA
length: 12
J: TRBJ1-4
CDR3: CASSETNEKLFF

V: TRBV6-4
size: NA
length: 16
J: TRBJ2-6
CDR3: CASSDSNGLGANVLTF

V: TRBV4-2
size: NA
length: 17
J: TRBJ1-4
CDR3: CASSHFLLSATNEKLFF

V: TRBV6-1
size: medium-sized
length: 14
J: TRBJ1-4
CDR3: CASSEGAGNEKLFF

V: TRBV29-1
size: NA
length: 14
J: TRBJ1-1
CDR3: CSVPMTGTNTEAFF

V: TRBV7-9
size: NA
length: 16
J: TRBJ2-1
CDR3: CASSLWSAGENNEQFF

V: TRBV6-2/TRBV6-3
size: NA
length: 13
J: TRBJ2-1
CDR3: CASSYTARDEQFF

V: TRBV5-6
size: NA
length: 15
J: TRBJ2-5
CDR3: CASSSGLAAQETQYF

V: TRBV19
size: NA
length: 12
J: TRBJ1-1
CDR3: CASSQGKTEAFF

V: TRBV4-1
size: NA
length: 13
J: TRBJ2-7
CDR3: CASSQGRGDEQYF

V: TRBV6-5
size: NA
length: 13
J: TRBJ1-2
CDR3: CASRPGTGLGYTF

V: TRBV28
size: NA
length: 16
J: TRBJ2-2
CDR3: CASSLSSSTVTGELFF

V: TRBV29-1
size: NA
length: 15
J: TRBJ2-7
CDR3: CSVGLDRVATYEQYF

V: TRBV29-1
size: NA
length: 13
J: TRBJ1-2
CDR3: CSVKTPTGYGYTF

V: TRBV27
size: NA
length: 13
J: TRBJ1-1
CDR3: CASSFTGNTEAFF

V: TRBV4-1
size: NA
length: 15
J: TRBJ1-5
CDR3: CASSQAQGGNQPQHF

V: TRBV5-1
size: NA
length: 18
J: TRBJ2-1
CDR3: CASTRHTTGTAMNNEQFF

V: TRBV27
size: NA
length: 15
J: TRBJ2-1
CDR3: CASSLFLVSLNEQFF

V: TRBV14
size: NA
length: 14
J: TRBJ2-2
CDR3: CASSHPFPAGELFF

V: TRBV29-1
size: NA
length: 11
J: TRBJ1-1
CDR3: CSVVGNTEAFF

V: TRBV29-1
size: NA
length: 16
J: TRBJ2-3
CDR3: CSVEEGKGRGTDTQYF

V: TRBV20-1
size: NA
length: 12
J: TRBJ2-7
CDR3: CSDRLDRGEQYF

V: TRBV7-2
size: NA
length: 15
J: TRBJ2-3
CDR3: CASRGTSGGTDTQYF

V: TRBV12-3/TRBV12-4
size: NA
length: 14
J: TRBJ1-1
CDR3: CASSLMGQNTEAFF

V: TRBV29-1
size: NA
length: 17
J: TRBJ2-5
CDR3: CSVDVSLGLAVQETQYF

V: TRBV29-1
size: NA
length: 13
J: TRBJ2-5
CDR3: CSASHGTQETQYF

V: TRBV4-1
size: NA
length: 17
J: TRBJ1-2
CDR3: CASSQGFSDRGLDGYTF

V: TRBV7-9
size: NA
length: 14
J: TRBJ2-7
CDR3: CASSHVTGPYEQYF

V: TRBV7-6
size: NA
length: 14
J: TRBJ2-2
CDR3: CASSSDRVTGELFF

V: TRBV3-1
size: NA
length: 19
J: TRBJ2-5
CDR3: CASSQDLSDAGGLGKTQYF

V: TRBV28
size: NA
length: 19
J: TRBJ2-4
CDR3: CASTTDRDYHRKAKNIQYF

V: TRBV29-1
size: NA
length: 14
J: TRBJ2-7
CDR3: CSVEEGTGSYEQYF

V: TRBV29-1
size: NA
length: 12
J: TRBJ2-1
CDR3: CSVSPGTDEQFF

V: TRBV11-2
size: NA
length: 14
J: TRBJ2-5
CDR3: CASRGAARQETQYF